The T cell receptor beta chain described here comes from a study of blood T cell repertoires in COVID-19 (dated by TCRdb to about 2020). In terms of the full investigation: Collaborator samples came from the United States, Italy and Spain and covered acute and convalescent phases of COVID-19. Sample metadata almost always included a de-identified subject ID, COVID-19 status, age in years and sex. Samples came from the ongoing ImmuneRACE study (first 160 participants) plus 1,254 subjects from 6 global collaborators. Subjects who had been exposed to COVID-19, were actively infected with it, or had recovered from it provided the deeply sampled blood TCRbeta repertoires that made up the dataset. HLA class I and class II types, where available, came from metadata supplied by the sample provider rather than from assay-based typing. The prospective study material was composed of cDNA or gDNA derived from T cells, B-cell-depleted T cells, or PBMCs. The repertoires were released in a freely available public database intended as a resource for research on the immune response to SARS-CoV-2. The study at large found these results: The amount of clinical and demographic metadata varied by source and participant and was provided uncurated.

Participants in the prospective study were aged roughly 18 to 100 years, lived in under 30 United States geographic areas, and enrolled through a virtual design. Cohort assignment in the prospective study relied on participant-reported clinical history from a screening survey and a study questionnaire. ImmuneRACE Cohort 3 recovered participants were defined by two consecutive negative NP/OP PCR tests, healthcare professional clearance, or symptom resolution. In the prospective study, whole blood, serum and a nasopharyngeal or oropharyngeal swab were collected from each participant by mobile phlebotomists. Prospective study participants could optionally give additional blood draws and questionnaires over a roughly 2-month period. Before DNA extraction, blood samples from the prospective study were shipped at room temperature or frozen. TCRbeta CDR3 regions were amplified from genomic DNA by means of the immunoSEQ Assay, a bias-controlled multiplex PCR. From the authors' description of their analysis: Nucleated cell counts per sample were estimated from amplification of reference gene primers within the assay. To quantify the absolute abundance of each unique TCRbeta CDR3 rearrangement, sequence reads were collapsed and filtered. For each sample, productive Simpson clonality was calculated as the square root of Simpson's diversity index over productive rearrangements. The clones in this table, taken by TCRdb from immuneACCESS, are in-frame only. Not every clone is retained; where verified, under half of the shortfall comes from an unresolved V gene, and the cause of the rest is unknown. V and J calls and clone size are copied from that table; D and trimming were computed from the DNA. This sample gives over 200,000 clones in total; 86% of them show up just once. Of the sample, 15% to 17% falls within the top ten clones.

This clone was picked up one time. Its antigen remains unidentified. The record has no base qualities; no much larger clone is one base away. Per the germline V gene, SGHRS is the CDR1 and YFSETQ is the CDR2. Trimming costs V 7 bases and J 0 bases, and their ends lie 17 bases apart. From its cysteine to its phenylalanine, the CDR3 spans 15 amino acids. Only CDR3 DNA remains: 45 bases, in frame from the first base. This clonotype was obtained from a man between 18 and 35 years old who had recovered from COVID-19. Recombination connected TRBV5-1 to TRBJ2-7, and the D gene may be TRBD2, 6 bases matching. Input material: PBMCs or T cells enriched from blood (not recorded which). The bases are TGCGCCAGCCGAATTGGAGGGCAGAGCTCCTACGAGCAGTACTTC. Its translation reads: CASRIGGQSSYEQYF.